This T cell receptor beta chain was captured in a study of T cell repertoires in cytomegalovirus infection. On the study more broadly: CMV infection and matching HLA type were both indicated by public TCR beta signatures. Whole-study results and caveats: The ex vivo response was dominated by HLA-C-restricted CMV-specific TCR beta clonotypes.

Germline V gene lookup returns CDR1 SGDLS and CDR2 YYNGEE. The CDR3 has 16 amino acids. The V gene end was trimmed by 0 bases and the J gene end by 3 bases; junction bases not matched to a gene: 4. TCRdb passed the reads through MiXCR, listing each CDR3 protein once. The data contain around 210,000 distinct CDR3 sequences, about 5.9% of them singletons. Concerning this clonotype: Its target is unknown.

This TCR was recovered from a human donor in good health (CMV status not recorded). Some clones in this sample may be carry-over from other donors' samples. Sequencing was carried out using PBMCs. J is TRBJ2-1 and V is TRBV9, with 9 bases identical to TRBD2. The chain's CDR3 is CASSVVSGGIYNEQFF. The CDR3 nucleotides are TGTGCCAGCAGCGTAGTTAGCGGGGGCATCTACAATGAGCAGTTCTTC.